This T cell receptor beta chain stems from a study of blood T cell repertoires in COVID-19. This CDR3 has 16 amino acids. Between the trimmed V and J ends, which lost 1 base and 4 bases, there was a span of 16 bases. Germline CDR1 reads LGHNA; CDR2 reads YSLEER. Authors' processing steps: The assay estimated nucleated cells by amplifying reference gene primers. Libraries were prepared by immunoSEQ multiplex PCR; TCRdb keeps only in-frame clonotypes and omits some of them. V and J calls and clone size are those listed in that table; D and trimming were worked out from the DNA. This sample has about 250,000 clones, with approximately 90% found just once.

Material: peripheral blood. This receptor was obtained from a woman in her twenties or thirties with COVID-19, enrolled during active disease. The J gene is TRBJ1-2, the V gene TRBV4-3; possibly TRBD1 for D (5 bases). The chain's CDR3 is CASSQVLGAGRYGYTF. The CDR3, as DNA: TGCGCCAGCAGCCAAGTTTTAGGGGCTGGTCGCTATGGCTACACCTTC.